A selection of T cell receptor beta chains follows, all from one sample in a study of cytomegalovirus exposure and HLA in healthy donors. The protocol was immunoSEQ multiplex PCR, while the TCRdb copy is restricted to in-frame clones and leaves out a portion. The data show around 180,000 clones, around four fifths seen once. Sequenced sample: PBMCs. These receptors all stem from a girl aged 5-17 years in good health and CMV-seropositive. The CDR3 runs from the conserved cysteine through the conserved F or W. The order of the fields is J gene, V gene, clone size, D gene, CDR3 DNA, CDR3 protein. The D gene is left open where the match is weak. Size is omitted from some rows. Given values are once, few, many or a class for expanded clones.

J: TRBJ2-3; V: TRBV2; size: -; D: -; DNA: TGTGCCAGCAGTGACCCGGACAGATTCTCCACAGATACGCAGTATTTT; CDR3: CASSDPDRFSTDTQYF
J: TRBJ2-2; V: TRBV7-2; size: -; D: TRBD1; DNA: TGTGCCAGCAGCCCACGACAGGGGTGGGAGCTGTTTTTT; CDR3: CASSPRQGWELFF
J: TRBJ1-1; V: TRBV25-1; size: -; D: -; DNA: TGTGCCAGCCTATGGGGCGGGGAGGTTTTCTTT; CDR3: CASLWGGEVFF
J: TRBJ1-5; V: TRBV27; size: -; D: -; DNA: TGTGCCAGCAGTTTAAATCCACCGGGCAGGGGTGGGGGCAATCAGCCCCAGCATTTT; CDR3: CASSLNPPGRGGGNQPQHF
J: TRBJ1-2; V: TRBV7-9; size: few; D: TRBD1; DNA: TGTGCCAGCAGCTCCCATGACAGGGCGGACTATGGCTACACCTTC; CDR3: CASSSHDRADYGYTF
J: TRBJ2-7; V: TRBV5-1; size: once; D: -; DNA: TGCGCCAGCAGCTTGTGGGGCAGGGCCACCTACGAGCAGTACTTC; CDR3: CASSLWGRATYEQYF
J: TRBJ1-2; V: TRBV5-5; size: -; D: -; DNA: TGTGCCAGCAGCTTGGACGGAGCGACCTATGGCTACACCTTC; CDR3: CASSLDGATYGYTF
J: TRBJ1-1; V: TRBV13; size: -; D: -; DNA: TGTGCCAGCAGCTTAGGCGGGAGCACTGAAGCTTTCTTT; CDR3: CASSLGGSTEAFF
J: TRBJ2-7; V: TRBV7-3; size: -; D: -; DNA: TGTGCCAGCAGCGTGGGACATCGGATCTACGAGCAGTACTTC; CDR3: CASSVGHRIYEQYF
J: TRBJ1-1; V: TRBV14; size: -; D: -; DNA: TGTGCCAGCAGCCAATATTCGAACACTGAAGCTTTCTTT; CDR3: CASSQYSNTEAFF
J: TRBJ1-1; V: TRBV5-8; size: -; D: TRBD1; DNA: TGTGCCAGCAGCCGGGACAGGGACAAGGAGGACACTGAAGCTTTCTTT; CDR3: CASSRDRDKEDTEAFF
J: TRBJ2-2; V: TRBV5-5; size: -; D: -; DNA: TGTGCCAGCAGGGCCGGAGTATCCGGGGAGCTGTTTTTT; CDR3: CASRAGVSGELFF
J: TRBJ2-1; V: TRBV5-1; size: -; D: -; DNA: TGCGCCAGCAGCTTGGACCTGGGTGGGTCGGGTGAGCAGTTCTTC; CDR3: CASSLDLGGSGEQFF
J: TRBJ1-2; V: TRBV9; size: -; D: -; DNA: TGTGCCAGCAGCGTAGAGATGGTAGACTTAGGCTATGGCTACACCTTC; CDR3: CASSVEMVDLGYGYTF
J: TRBJ1-2; V: TRBV7-9; size: -; D: -; DNA: TGTGCCAGCAGCTTAGCGGCAGGGGAGCATGGCTACACCTTC; CDR3: CASSLAAGEHGYTF
J: TRBJ1-2; V: TRBV20-1; size: -; D: -; DNA: TGCAGTGCAAGACCCGGAGATGGCTACACCTTC; CDR3: CSARPGDGYTF
J: TRBJ2-1; V: TRBV6-5; size: -; D: TRBD2; DNA: TGTGCCAGCAGTTACCTAGCGGGGGAACCCTACAATGAGCAGTTCTTC; CDR3: CASSYLAGEPYNEQFF
J: TRBJ2-4; V: TRBV2; size: -; D: -; DNA: TGTGCCAGCAGTCACGGAGGGGACAGCGGCTTCCTTCAGTACTTC; CDR3: CASSHGGDSGFLQYF
J: TRBJ2-1; V: TRBV10-3; size: -; D: -; DNA: TGTGCCATCAGTGAACAGGACCCTGGGGACAATGAGCAGTTCTTC; CDR3: CAISEQDPGDNEQFF
J: TRBJ2-3; V: TRBV6-5; size: -; D: -; DNA: TGTGCCAGCAGCCGAAGACTAGCAGATACGCAGTATTTT; CDR3: CASSRRLADTQYF
J: TRBJ2-1; V: TRBV7-3; size: once; D: TRBD2; DNA: TGTGCCAGCAGCTTACAGCGGACTAGCTACAATGAGCAGTTCTTC; CDR3: CASSLQRTSYNEQFF
J: TRBJ2-1; V: TRBV6-6; size: few; D: TRBD2; DNA: TGTGCCAGCAGTTCCGCAGCGGGGAAAAATGAGCAGTTCTTC; CDR3: CASSSAAGKNEQFF
J: TRBJ2-1; V: TRBV4-1; size: -; D: -; DNA: TGCGCCAGCAGCCAAGATCGGCTAGCGATCTACAATGAGCAGTTCTTC; CDR3: CASSQDRLAIYNEQFF
J: TRBJ1-1; V: TRBV12-5; size: -; D: TRBD1; DNA: TGTGCTAGTGGTTTGAGACGGACAGGGGGCGCGTACACTGAAGCTTTCTTT; CDR3: CASGLRRTGGAYTEAFF
J: TRBJ2-7; V: TRBV5-7; size: few; D: -; DNA: TGTGCCAGCAGCTTGGAGGGCCGGGGGAAAAGATTCTACGAGCAGTACTTC; CDR3: CASSLEGRGKRFYEQYF
J: TRBJ2-7; V: TRBV2; size: -; D: TRBD1; DNA: TGTGCCAGCAGTCGGACAGGAGACTCCTACGAGCAGTACTTC; CDR3: CASSRTGDSYEQYF
J: TRBJ2-1; V: TRBV7-9; size: -; D: TRBD1; DNA: TGTCCCAGCAGCCACAACAGGGGCCCCTACAATGAGCAGTTCTTC; CDR3: CPSSHNRGPYNEQFF
J: TRBJ1-1; V: TRBV27; size: -; D: -; DNA: TGTGCCAGAGGGGGAACAGATATGAACACTGAAGCTTTCTTT; CDR3: CARGGTDMNTEAFF
J: TRBJ2-5; V: TRBV4-2; size: -; D: -; DNA: TGTGCCACCGCCCCCCGAGCCGAGGAGACCCAGTACTTC; CDR3: CATAPRAEETQYF
J: TRBJ2-3; V: TRBV7-3; size: -; D: TRBD2; DNA: TGTGCCAGCAGCTTAAGGCCAGCGGGGGGTCGCACAGATACGCAGTATTTT; CDR3: CASSLRPAGGRTDTQYF
J: TRBJ2-2; V: TRBV4-2; size: -; D: -; DNA: TGTGCCAGCAGCCAACCGGACAGAGCCCGACGGAACACCGGGGAGCTGTTTTTT; CDR3: CASSQPDRARRNTGELFF
J: TRBJ2-1; V: TRBV2; size: -; D: -; DNA: TGTGCCAGCAGTGAGGGGAGCTCCTACAATGAGCAGTTCTTC; CDR3: CASSEGSSYNEQFF
J: TRBJ1-6; V: TRBV6-5; size: -; D: -; DNA: TGTGCCAGCAGTTACGAGGGGCAGGGGTTTTCACCCCTCCACTTT; CDR3: CASSYEGQGFSPLHF
J: TRBJ2-3; V: TRBV11-2; size: once; D: -; DNA: TGTGCCAGCAGCTTAGCTAGCAAAGGCCCCACAGATACGCAGTATTTT; CDR3: CASSLASKGPTDTQYF
J: TRBJ1-1; V: TRBV10-3; size: -; D: -; DNA: TGTGCCATCAAGGCCTCGGGGACTGAAGCTTTCTTT; CDR3: CAIKASGTEAFF
J: TRBJ1-4; V: TRBV6-6; size: once; D: -; DNA: TGTGCCAGCAGCACCCGGACAGTAACTAATGAAAAACTGTTTTTT; CDR3: CASSTRTVTNEKLFF
J: TRBJ2-5; V: TRBV19; size: once; D: -; DNA: TGTGCCAGTAGTCCACAAGAGACCCAGTACTTC; CDR3: CASSPQETQYF
J: TRBJ1-5; V: TRBV5-1; size: -; D: -; DNA: TGCGCCAGCAGCTTGGGCCGGGACACCGGGAAGTATAGCAATCAGCCCCAGCATTTT; CDR3: CASSLGRDTGKYSNQPQHF
J: TRBJ1-4; V: TRBV5-1; size: -; D: -; DNA: TGCGCCAGCATGGCGGGATCAACTAATGAAAAACTGTTTTTT; CDR3: CASMAGSTNEKLFF
J: TRBJ2-1; V: TRBV12-1; size: -; D: -; DNA: TGTGCCAGCAGCTTTCCTACTGGGTCGGGCAATGAGCAGTTCTTC; CDR3: CASSFPTGSGNEQFF
J: TRBJ2-5; V: TRBV6-5; size: -; D: -; DNA: TGTGCCAGCAGTTACGCGACTCCACAAGAGACCCAGTACTTC; CDR3: CASSYATPQETQYF
J: TRBJ2-7; V: TRBV6-1; size: -; D: -; DNA: TGTGCCAGCAGTGAAGTGGGCACCCCCGAGCAGTACTTC; CDR3: CASSEVGTPEQYF
J: TRBJ2-3; V: TRBV7-9; size: once; D: TRBD1; DNA: TGTGCAACCGGGACAGCCACAGATACGCAGTATTTT; CDR3: CATGTATDTQYF
J: TRBJ2-2; V: TRBV4-2; size: -; D: TRBD2; DNA: TGTGCCAGCAGCCAAGGCAAGCGGGGGCCGAACACCGGGGAGCTGTTTTTT; CDR3: CASSQGKRGPNTGELFF
J: TRBJ1-2; V: TRBV5-1; size: -; D: -; DNA: TGCGCCAGCAGCTTTACCCAGGGTATCCCCTATGGCTACACCTTC; CDR3: CASSFTQGIPYGYTF
J: TRBJ1-1; V: TRBV7-8; size: -; D: TRBD1; DNA: TGTGCCAGCAGCTTTATCTGGACAGGCGGGACTGAAGCTTTCTTT; CDR3: CASSFIWTGGTEAFF
J: TRBJ2-1; V: TRBV30; size: -; D: TRBD2; DNA: TGTGCCTGGAGTGGCGGGGGGGCGTACAATGAGCAGTTCTTC; CDR3: CAWSGGGAYNEQFF
J: TRBJ2-7; V: TRBV7-8; size: -; D: TRBD1; DNA: TGTGCCAGCAGCACCCGACAGGGGATGTGGGAAGAGCAGTACTTC; CDR3: CASSTRQGMWEEQYF
J: TRBJ1-2; V: TRBV5-4; size: -; D: -; DNA: TGTGCCAGCAGCTACCTTGTCAGAAGGGGGACTAACTATGGCTACACCTTC; CDR3: CASSYLVRRGTNYGYTF
J: TRBJ2-7; V: TRBV9; size: -; D: TRBD1; DNA: TGTGCCAGCAGCGTTGGGAACAGGGGCTACGAGCAGTACTTC; CDR3: CASSVGNRGYEQYF